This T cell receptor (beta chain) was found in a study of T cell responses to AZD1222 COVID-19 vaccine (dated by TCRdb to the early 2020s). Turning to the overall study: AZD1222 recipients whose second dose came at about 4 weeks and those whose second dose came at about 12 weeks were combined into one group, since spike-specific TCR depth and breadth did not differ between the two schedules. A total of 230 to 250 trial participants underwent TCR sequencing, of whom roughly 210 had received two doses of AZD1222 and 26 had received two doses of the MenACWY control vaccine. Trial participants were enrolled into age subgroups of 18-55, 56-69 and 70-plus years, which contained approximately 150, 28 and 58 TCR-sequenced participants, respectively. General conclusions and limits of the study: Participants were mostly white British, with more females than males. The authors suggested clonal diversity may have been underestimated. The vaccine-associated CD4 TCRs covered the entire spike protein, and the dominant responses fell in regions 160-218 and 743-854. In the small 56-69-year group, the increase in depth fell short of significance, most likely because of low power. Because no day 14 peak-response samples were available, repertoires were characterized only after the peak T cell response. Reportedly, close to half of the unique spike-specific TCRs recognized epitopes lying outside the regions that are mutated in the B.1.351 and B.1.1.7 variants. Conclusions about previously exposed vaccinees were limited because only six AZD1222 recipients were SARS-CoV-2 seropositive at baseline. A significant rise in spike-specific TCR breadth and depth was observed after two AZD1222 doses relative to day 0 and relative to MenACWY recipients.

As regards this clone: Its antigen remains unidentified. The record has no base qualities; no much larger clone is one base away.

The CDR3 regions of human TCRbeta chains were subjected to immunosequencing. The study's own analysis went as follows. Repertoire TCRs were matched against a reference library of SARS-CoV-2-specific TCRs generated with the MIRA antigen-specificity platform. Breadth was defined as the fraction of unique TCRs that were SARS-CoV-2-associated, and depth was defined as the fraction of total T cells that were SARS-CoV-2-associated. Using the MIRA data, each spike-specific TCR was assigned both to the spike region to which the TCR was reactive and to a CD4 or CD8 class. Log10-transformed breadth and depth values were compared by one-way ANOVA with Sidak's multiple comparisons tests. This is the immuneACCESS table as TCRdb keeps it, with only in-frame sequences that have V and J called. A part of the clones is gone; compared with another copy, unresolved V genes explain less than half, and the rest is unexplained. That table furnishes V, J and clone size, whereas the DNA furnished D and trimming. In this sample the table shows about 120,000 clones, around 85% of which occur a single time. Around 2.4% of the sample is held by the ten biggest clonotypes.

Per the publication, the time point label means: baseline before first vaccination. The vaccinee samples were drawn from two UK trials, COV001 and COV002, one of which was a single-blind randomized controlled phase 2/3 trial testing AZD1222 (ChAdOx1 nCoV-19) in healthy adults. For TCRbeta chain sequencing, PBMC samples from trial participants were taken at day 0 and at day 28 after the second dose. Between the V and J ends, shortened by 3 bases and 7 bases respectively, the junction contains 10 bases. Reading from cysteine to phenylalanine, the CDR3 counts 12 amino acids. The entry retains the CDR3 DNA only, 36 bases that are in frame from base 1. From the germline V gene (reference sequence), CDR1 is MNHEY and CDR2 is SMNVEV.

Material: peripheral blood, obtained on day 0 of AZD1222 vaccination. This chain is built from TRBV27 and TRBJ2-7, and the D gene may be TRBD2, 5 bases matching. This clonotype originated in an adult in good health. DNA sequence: TGTGCCAGCAGTTTCTCCTCGGGGGAGCAGTACTTC. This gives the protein CASSFSSGEQYF.